This is a list of T cell receptor beta chains from one sample in a study of blood T cell repertoires in COVID-19. Profiling relied on immunoSEQ multiplex PCR, and the TCRdb table lists in-frame clones only, not all of them. The sample holds around 88,000 clones; around nine tenths are singletons and the top ten take 1.5% to 2%. Material for sequencing was peripheral blood. These receptors all come from a man aged 55 to 69 with acute or convalescent COVID-19. The conserved cysteine and the conserved F or W are not part of the CDR3 here. The D gene is left open where the match is weak. Size values are once, few and many counts, or a class for expanded clones, and some rows have none.

j_call clone_size d_call v_call cdr3_aa
TRBJ1-1 NA NA TRBV18 ASSPTRGFPN
TRBJ2-7 few NA TRBV7-2 ASSLSRLEQY
TRBJ1-2 NA TRBD1 TRBV2 ASRFEGTGDGYT
TRBJ2-7 NA NA TRBV21-1 ASSKAFPRGTDEQY
TRBJ1-1 few NA TRBV21-1 ASSRQVLTEAF
TRBJ1-2 once NA TRBV4-1 ASSPLGDGYT
TRBJ2-5 NA NA TRBV21-1 ASSKVASAKGWQYQETQY
TRBJ2-2 NA NA TRBV11-2 ASSQLVRTGELF
TRBJ2-7 NA TRBD2 TRBV5-4 ASSLSGSGYEQY
TRBJ2-7 NA TRBD2 TRBV6-2/TRBV6-3 ASSGREGYEQY
TRBJ1-4 NA NA TRBV5-4 ASSLGTSTTNEKLF
TRBJ1-1 NA NA TRBV2 ASSEYLAGTEAF
TRBJ2-1 NA NA TRBV19 ASRSGVVNEQF
TRBJ2-5 once NA TRBV3-1/TRBV3-2 ASSQGGWSSRGEETQY
TRBJ2-5 NA NA TRBV12-3/TRBV12-4 ASSFEGGETQY
TRBJ1-1 NA NA TRBV9 ASSVTGRGNTEAF
TRBJ2-3 NA TRBD2 TRBV3-1/TRBV3-2 ASSHYSGGLRFTQY
TRBJ1-1 NA TRBD1 TRBV27 ASSFTGANTEAF
TRBJ2-3 NA TRBD2 TRBV6-2/TRBV6-3 ASSYSLAGGLDTQY